This TCR beta chain originates from a study of CD8+CD57+ T cells in acquired aplastic anemia. The overall study: Sorted CD4+ and CD8+ cells yielded DNA averaging around 3.2 ug. General study results and limits: Common to patients and controls were roughly 30 CD8+ CDR3 sequences.

Individuals selected for sequencing had exhibited CD8+CD57+ cell expansion on flow cytometry. Every one of the patients had aplastic anemia (severe, acquired). Untreated patients provided the blood samples, with no therapy given before sampling. In its sample, this clonotype was seen a few times. Its target is unknown. Researchers used genomic DNA as the template to profile TCR beta VDJ and CDR3. TCRdb ran MiXCR on the reads and lists one entry per CDR3 protein. The profile shows 150,000 to 200,000 distinct CDR3 sequences, roughly half of them singletons. Sequenced sample: sorted CD4+, CD8+, or CD8+CD57+ T cells (not recorded which) from PBMCs. The receptor was derived from a human donor with aplastic anemia.

The CDR3 protein is CSVDPSSFQETQYF. CDR3 bases: TGCAGCGTTGACCCTAGCAGCTTCCAAGAGACCCAGTACTTC. The chain is built from TRBV29-1 and TRBJ2-5; tentatively, D is TRBD2 (5 bases). The V gene lost 3 bases and the J gene lost 1 base, with 12 bases spanning the gap. This CDR3 has 14 residues. Per the germline V gene, CDR1 is SQVTM and CDR2 is ANQGSEA.